A single sample gave rise to the 28 T cell receptor beta chains below, sequenced in a study of cytomegalovirus exposure and HLA in healthy donors (dated by TCRdb to the late 2010s). The protocol used for the library was the immunoSEQ multiplex PCR assay. For the multiplex PCR, a mixture combining 60 forward primers for TCR Vbeta segments and 13 reverse primers for TCR Jbeta segments was used. TCRdb's version of the immuneACCESS table is confined to in-frame rearrangements and falls short of the full clone set. An unresolved V gene accounts for under half of the shortfall where checked; the remainder is of unknown origin. In this sample the table shows 200,000 to 250,000 clones, 82% of which occur a single time. The ten largest clones represent 5% to 6% of the sample. The sample consisted of PBMCs. The receptors stem from a woman aged 40 to 49 in good health and CMV-seropositive.

The chain combines TRBV27 with TRBJ2-6; D perhaps matches TRBD2 (5 bases). V gave up 1 base and J gave up 2 bases, with 6 bases separating them. Germline V gives CDR1 MNHEY, CDR2 SMNVEV (reference sequence). CDR3 length: 15 residues. DNA for the CDR3: TGTGCCAGCAGTTTATACGGGGCTGGGGCCAACGTCCTGACTTTC. It translates to CASSLYGAGANVLTF.

This clone appeared a single time. This chain links TRBV7-2 with TRBJ2-3, with 13 positions matching TRBD2. This CDR3 has 17 residues. Germline V gene lookup returns CDR1 SGHTA and CDR2 FQGNSA. V was clipped by 5 bases and J by 1 base; unmatched bases: 6. The CDR3 loop reads CASSREGLAGGTDTQYF. CDR3 sequence (DNA): TGTGCCAGCAGCCGCGAAGGACTAGCGGGGGGCACAGATACGCAGTATTTT.

The V and J genes are TRBV6-1 and TRBJ2-3; a possible D gene is TRBD1 (5 bases). Trimming took off 1 base at V and 4 bases at J, with 15 bases between the two ends. In germline, CDR1 is MNHNS, CDR2 SASEGT. The CDR3 has 16 residues. The CDR3 sequence is CASSEEWVRVADTQYF. CDR3 DNA sequence: TGTGCCAGCAGTGAAGAGTGGGTCAGGGTGGCAGATACGCAGTATTTT.

The rearrangement joins TRBV7-6 to TRBJ2-5; 13 bases match TRBD2. Germline lookup yields CDR1 SGHVS and CDR2 FNYEAQ. This CDR3 spans 14 amino acids. V dropped 5 bases and J dropped 7; count of bases not matched to a gene: 4. CDR3 bases: TGTGCCAGCAGCCTCACTAGCGGGAGGGTGACCCAGTACTTC. Protein sequence: CASSLTSGRVTQYF.

With regard to this clone: At one end, the junction sequence differs from germline, possibly due to a read error. This chain joins TRBV7-9 and TRBJ1-1; D call uncertain. CDR1 and CDR2 from the germline V gene are SEHNR and FQNEAQ (reference sequence). There are 13 residues in the CDR3. DNA of the CDR3: TGTTCCAGCAGCTTCGAGGGTATGACTGAAGCTTTCTTT. Its protein is CSSSFEGMTEAFF.

This clone was seen a few times. Within the sample, other DNA sequences also encode this same CDR3. The chain combines TRBV5-1 with TRBJ1-1; D gene uncertain. V was trimmed by 0 bases and J by 1 base, leaving 4 bases between them. Germline V gene sequence: CDR1 SGHRS, CDR2 YFSETQ. This CDR3 is built from 13 residues. The CDR3 nucleotides are TGCGCCAGCAGCTTGGGAGGGAACACTGAAGCTTTCTTT. Protein sequence: CASSLGGNTEAFF.

This clone was found a few times. V is TRBV25-1 and J is TRBJ2-1, with 10 positions matching TRBD2. The CDR3 is 16 residues long. V was clipped by 5 bases and J by 8 bases; unmatched bases: 12. Germline CDR1 MGHDK, CDR2 SYGVNS. DNA for the CDR3: TGTGCCAGCAGTAGCTCCGGGACTAGCGACAAGTATGAGCAGTTCTTC. Amino acids: CASSSSGTSDKYEQFF.

The V gene is TRBV11-1, the J gene TRBJ2-5; D uncertain. Germline-derived CDR1 and CDR2 are SGHAT and FQDESV (reference sequence). The CDR3 sequence is 14 residues long. Trimming took off 4 bases at V and 1 base at J, with 10 bases between the two ends. CDR3 coding DNA: TGTGCCAGCAGCTCCTGGGCGTCCCAAGAGACCCAGTACTTC. Amino acid sequence: CASSSWASQETQYF.

This sequence joins TRBV6-5 and TRBJ1-2, with 9 positions matching TRBD1. The CDR3 extends over 15 amino acids. V lost 5 bases, J lost 4 bases, and 8 bases stayed unmatched. Germline CDR1 and CDR2: MNHEY and SVGAGI. The chain's CDR3 is CASSRGDRVFYGYTF. The CDR3 nucleotides read TGTGCCAGCAGTCGGGGGGACAGGGTTTTCTATGGCTACACCTTC.

The CDR3 is CASSSFNQPQHF. The CDR3 region has the DNA TGTGCCAGCAGCTCGTTTAATCAGCCCCAGCATTTT. V usage is TRBV7-9 and J usage is TRBJ1-5, with D unclear. The CDR3 contains 12 residues. From germline, CDR1 is SEHNR and CDR2 FQNEAQ (reference sequence). The V end lost 4 bases, the J end lost 4 bases, and 5 bases lay between the germline ends. The entire variable domain, with the rest obtained from reference TRBV7-9 and TRBJ1-5, is as follows: DTGVSQNPRHKITKRGQNVTFRCDPISEHNRLYWYRQTLGQGPEFLTYFQNEAQLEKSRLLSDRFSAERPKGSFSTLEIQRTEQGDSAMYLCASSSFNQPQHFGDGTRLSIL.

This clone appeared once. The V and J genes are TRBV7-8 and TRBJ1-1; 7 positions match TRBD1. The J segment lost 0 bases and the V segment lost 1 base, leaving 2 bases of the junction unmatched. Germline V lookup: CDR1 SGHVS, CDR2 FQNEAQ. The CDR3 is 15 amino acids. The CDR3 loop is CASSLETGLNTEAFF. As DNA, the CDR3 is TGTGCCAGCAGCTTAGAGACAGGGTTGAACACTGAAGCTTTCTTT.

This rearrangement joins TRBV7-8 to TRBJ1-5; no reliable D call. Germline assignment: CDR1 SGHVS and CDR2 FQNEAQ. The CDR3 length is 16 residues. The V gene lost 5 bases and the J gene lost 2 bases, with 16 bases spanning the gap. CDR3 sequence reads: CASSPTIGRGNQPQHF. The CDR3 DNA reads TGTGCCAGCAGCCCCACAATAGGGAGGGGCAATCAGCCCCAGCATTTT.

This sequence joins TRBV9 and TRBJ2-1; 7 bases match TRBD2. Germline assignment: CDR1 SGDLS and CDR2 YYNGEE. The CDR3 contains 18 residues. V trimming: 0 bases; J trimming: 2 bases; junction bases outside the gene matches: 11. The CDR3 spells CASSVETSVVQPYNEQFF. CDR3 in DNA: TGTGCCAGCAGCGTAGAAACTAGCGTGGTACAACCCTACAATGAGCAGTTCTTC. Full variable domain (missing parts from reference TRBV9 and TRBJ2-1): DSGVTQTPKHLITATGQRVTLRCSPRSGDLSVYWYQQSLDQGLQFLIQYYNGEERAKGNILERFSAQQFPDLHSELNLSSLELGDSALYFCASSVETSVVQPYNEQFFGPGTRLTVL.

Comments on this clone: Other DNA sequences in the sample encode the same CDR3. The chain couples TRBV4-3 to TRBJ2-1, with TRBD2 matching 12 bases. The CDR3 loop spans 16 amino acids. V lost 0 bases and J lost 4; bases outside the gene matches: 1. Germline V lookup: CDR1 LGHNA, CDR2 YSLEER. The CDR3 sequence is CASSQDGLAGYNEQFF. CDR3 nucleotides: TGCGCCAGCAGCCAAGATGGACTAGCGGGGTACAATGAGCAGTTCTTC.

This chain joins TRBV7-8 and TRBJ2-1; 7 bases match TRBD2. The ends lost 5 bases at V and 9 bases at J; junction bases unmatched: 1. The CDR3 runs 11 residues. Germline lookup yields CDR1 SGHVS and CDR2 FQNEAQ. The CDR3 DNA reads as TGTGCCAGCAGCGGGGGGGGTGAGCAGTTCTTC. It codes for CASSGGGEQFF.

This chain connects TRBV5-6 to TRBJ2-3; D not resolved. V was clipped by 4 bases and J by 4 bases, with 10 bases between them. Germline CDR1 SGHDT, CDR2 YYEEEE. There are 13 residues in the CDR3. As DNA, the CDR3 is TGTGCCAGCAGCCTCCTAGTGGCAGATACGCAGTATTTT. Encoded protein: CASSLLVADTQYF.

V and J are TRBV19 and TRBJ2-3; 7 bases are shared with TRBD1. This CDR3 contains 15 residues. Germline CDR1 and CDR2: LNHDA and SQIVND (reference sequence). Losses at the gene ends were 6 bases for V and 1 base for J; bases not matched to a gene: 7. CDR3 amino acids: CASRLDRARTDTQYF. The CDR3, as DNA: TGTGCCAGTAGACTCGACAGGGCCCGCACAGATACGCAGTATTTT.

The genes are TRBV4-2 and TRBJ1-5, with D possibly being TRBD1 (6 bases). The CDR3 spans 18 residues. V lost 1 base, J lost 0 bases, and 16 bases lay in between. Germline assignment: CDR1 LGHNA and CDR2 YNFKEQ. CDR3 loop: CASSQGVGAGYSNQPQHF. CDR3 DNA sequence: TGTGCCAGCAGCCAAGGAGTGGGGGCAGGGTATAGCAATCAGCCCCAGCATTTT.

The genes are TRBV7-2 and TRBJ2-1; 8 positions match TRBD2. CDR1 is SGHTA, CDR2 FQGNSA, per germline. Unmatched junction bases numbered 11, after V lost 2 bases and J lost 8 bases. The CDR3 totals 16 residues. CDR3 DNA: TGTGCCAGCAGCTTAAAGAGGGCGGGGGGCATCGATGAGCAGTTCTTC. Protein sequence: CASSLKRAGGIDEQFF.

V gene TRBV5-1 combines with J gene TRBJ2-2; 9 positions match TRBD2. After removal of 9 bases from V and 2 bases from J, the junction contained 8 bases not matched to a gene. CDR3 length equals 15 residues. Germline V gene sequence: CDR1 SGHRS, CDR2 YFSETQ. The CDR3 region is CATQERGDNTGELFF. CDR3 sequence (DNA): TGCGCCACCCAGGAGCGGGGGGACAACACCGGGGAGCTGTTTTTT.

As regards this clone: In the same sample, other DNA sequences code for this CDR3. This chain joins TRBV5-4 and TRBJ1-6; D not certain. Trimming stripped 1 base from V and 7 bases from J, with 9 bases between. Germline V CDR1 and CDR2: SGHNT, YYREEE (reference sequence). The length of the CDR3 is 14 residues. CDR3 region: CASSLQGRNSPLHF. The CDR3 nucleotides read TGTGCCAGCAGCTTGCAAGGCAGGAATTCACCCCTCCACTTT.

The chain combines TRBV30 with TRBJ2-7; D remains unclear. The length of the CDR3 is 11 residues. CDR1 is GTSNPN and CDR2 is SVGIG in the germline V gene (reference sequence). Trimming took off 2 bases at V and 4 bases at J, with 6 bases between the two ends. The DNA of the CDR3 is TGTGCCTGGAGTCCATTTTACGAGCAGTACTTC. Amino acid sequence: CAWSPFYEQYF.

The chain has TRBV19 and TRBJ2-5; 7 bases fit TRBD1. CDR3 length: 13 residues. Germline V lookup: CDR1 LNHDA, CDR2 SQIVND (reference sequence). V dropped 5 bases and J dropped 4; count of bases not matched to a gene: 4. The CDR3 sequence: CASSANRGETQYF. The DNA of the CDR3 is TGTGCCAGTAGTGCAAACAGGGGAGAGACCCAGTACTTC.

This clone was counted once. V and J are TRBV4-2 and TRBJ2-5; 8 bases agree with TRBD2. This CDR3 has 16 residues. With V trimmed by 0 bases and J by 5 bases, 8 bases remained unmatched. In germline, CDR1 is LGHNA, CDR2 YNFKEQ. Here the CDR3 reads CASSQEELAAGETQYF. CDR3 nucleotide sequence: TGTGCCAGCAGCCAAGAAGAACTAGCGGCCGGGGAGACCCAGTACTTC.

This chain uses TRBV7-8 with TRBJ1-1, with D tentatively TRBD1 (5 bases). V was pared by 4 bases and J by 4 bases, with 19 bases between. CDR1 is SGHVS, CDR2 FQNEAQ, per germline. The CDR3 sequence is 16 residues long. In DNA form, the CDR3 reads TGTGCCAGCAGCTCAAACATCGCAGGGAGGGGCACTGAAGCTTTCTTT. Protein sequence: CASSSNIAGRGTEAFF.

The chain employs TRBV7-9 and TRBJ1-2, with D unresolved. Germline-derived CDR1 and CDR2 are SEHNR and FQNEAQ (reference sequence). V shed 0 bases and J shed 8 bases, with 13 bases lying between them. The CDR3 has 14 residues. The CDR3 sequence is CASSLAASAEGYTF. In DNA, the CDR3 is TGTGCCAGCAGCTTAGCAGCGAGTGCGGAGGGCTACACCTTC. Full variable domain (remainder filled in from reference TRBV7-9 and TRBJ1-2): DTGVSQNPRHKITKRGQNVTFRCDPISEHNRLYWYRQTLGQGPEFLTYFQNEAQLEKSRLLSDRFSAERPKGSFSTLEIQRTEQGDSAMYLCASSLAASAEGYTFGSGTRLTVV.

CDR3 sequence (DNA): TGTGCCAGCAGCCAAGTCAGTCGGGGTCGCGACGAGCAGTACTTC. It yields the protein CASSQVSRGRDEQYF. This rearrangement joins TRBV4-2 to TRBJ2-7; TRBD2 might be the D (5 bases). Germline CDR1 reads LGHNA; CDR2 reads YNFKEQ. Trimming removed 1 base from V and 5 bases from J, with 15 bases in between. This CDR3 has 15 residues.

V is TRBV9 and J is TRBJ2-5; maybe TRBD2 (6 bases). The J call may be in error: the DNA end matches TRBJ2-7 better. The CDR3 runs to 15 residues. Germline-derived CDR1 and CDR2 are SGDLS and YYNGEE. The CDR3 DNA reads as TGTGCCAGCAGCAAACCGGGGGACCCCCCCTACGAGCAGTACTTC. This encodes CASSKPGDPPYEQYF.